This T cell receptor beta chain was recorded in a study of T cell responses to AZD1222 COVID-19 vaccine. Germline values: CDR1 SNHLY, CDR2 FYNNEI. There are 13 residues in the CDR3. V lost 3 bases and J 1 base, leaving 6 bases between the germline ends. Assay used: immunoSEQ multiplex PCR; TCRdb lists only in-frame clones, some missing. The data show 90,000 to 120,000 clones, around 89% seen once. The chain recombines TRBV2 with TRBJ2-5; D is uncertain. The clonotype originates from an adult in good health. Source: peripheral blood, taken on day 0 of AZD1222 vaccination. CDR3: CASSDLGQETQYF. In DNA form, the CDR3 reads TGTGCCAGCAGTGATCTAGGCCAAGAGACCCAGTACTTC.